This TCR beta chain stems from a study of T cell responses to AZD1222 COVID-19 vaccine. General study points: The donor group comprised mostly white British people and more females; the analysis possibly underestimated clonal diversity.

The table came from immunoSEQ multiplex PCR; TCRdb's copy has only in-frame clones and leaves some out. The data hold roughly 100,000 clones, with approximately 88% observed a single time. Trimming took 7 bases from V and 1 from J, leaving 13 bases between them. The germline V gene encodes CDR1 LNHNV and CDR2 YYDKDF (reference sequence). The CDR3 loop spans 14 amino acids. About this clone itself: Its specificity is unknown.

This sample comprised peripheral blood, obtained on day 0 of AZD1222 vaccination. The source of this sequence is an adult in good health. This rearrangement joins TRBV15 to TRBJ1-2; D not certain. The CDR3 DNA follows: TGTGCCACCACCGTGGCAGGCCTTAACTATGGCTACACCTTC. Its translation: CATTVAGLNYGYTF. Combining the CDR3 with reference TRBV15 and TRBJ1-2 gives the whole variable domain DAMVIQNPRYQVTQFGKPVTLSCSQTLNHNVMYWYQQKSSQAPKLLFHYYDKDFNNEADTPDNFQSRRPNTSFCFLDIRSPGLGDTAMYLCATTVAGLNYGYTFGSGTRLTVV.